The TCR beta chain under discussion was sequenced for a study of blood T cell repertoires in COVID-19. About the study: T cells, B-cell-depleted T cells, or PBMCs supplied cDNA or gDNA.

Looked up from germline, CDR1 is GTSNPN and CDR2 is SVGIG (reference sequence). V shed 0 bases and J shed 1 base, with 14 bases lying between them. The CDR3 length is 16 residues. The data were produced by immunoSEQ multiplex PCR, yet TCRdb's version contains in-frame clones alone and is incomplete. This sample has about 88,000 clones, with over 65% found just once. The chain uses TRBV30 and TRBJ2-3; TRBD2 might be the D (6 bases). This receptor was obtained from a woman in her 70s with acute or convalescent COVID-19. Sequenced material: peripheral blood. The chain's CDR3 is CAWSVLAGPGTDTQYF. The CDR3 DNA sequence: TGTGCCTGGAGTGTACTCGCGGGACCCGGCACAGATACGCAGTATTTT.